One and the same sample provided the 16 T cell receptor beta chains below, sequenced in a study of blood T cell repertoires in COVID-19. TCRdb's copy holds only in-frame clones and misses some; the assay was immunoSEQ multiplex PCR. This table holds 56,000 or so clones, more than 75% found once. The sample was peripheral blood. The receptors derive from a man aged 50 to 59 with acute or convalescent COVID-19.

This clone was seen just once. The chain combines TRBV10-3 with TRBJ2-1, with 7 bases matching TRBD2. The CDR3 runs to 17 residues. Losses at the gene ends were 9 bases for V and 3 bases for J; bases not matched to a gene: 17. Germline V gives CDR1 ENHRY, CDR2 SYGVKD. The chain's CDR3 is CAMPRGVPTQRYNEQFF. For the CDR3, the DNA is TGTGCCATGCCCCGGGGGGTCCCCACGCAACGCTACAATGAGCAGTTCTTC.

The rearrangement uses TRBV19 and TRBJ1-1, with 10 bases matching TRBD1. J gave up 1 base and V 8 bases, and 7 bases lay outside the gene matches. Germline assignment: CDR1 LNHDA and CDR2 SQIVND (reference sequence). This CDR3 spans 15 amino acids. The DNA of the CDR3 is TGTGCCAGTCACTGGGGACAGGGGCCGAACACTGAAGCTTTCTTT. This encodes CASHWGQGPNTEAFF.

This clone has more than one count but fewer than ten. This rearrangement joins TRBV27 to TRBJ1-2; the match to TRBD1 covers 7 bases. Germline V gene lookup returns CDR1 MNHEY and CDR2 SMNVEV (reference sequence). The CDR3 contains 14 residues. With V trimmed by 6 bases and J by 5 bases, 9 bases remained unmatched. The CDR3 region is CASRPGQITYGYTF. For the CDR3, the DNA is TGTGCCAGCAGGCCGGGACAGATTACATATGGCTACACCTTC.

This chain connects TRBV5-8 to TRBJ1-3; TRBD1 is a possible D gene (5 bases). Trimming pared 4 bases from V and 2 bases from J, leaving 13 bases between. The CDR3 is 15 residues long. CDR1 is SGHTS, CDR2 YDEGEE, per germline. CDR3 nucleotide sequence: TGTGCCAGCAGCCGTCGGGGGTATACTGGAAACACCATATATTTT. This translates into CASSRRGYTGNTIYF. Combining the CDR3 with reference TRBV5-8 and TRBJ1-3 gives the whole variable domain EAGVTQSPTHLIKTRGQQATLRCSPISGHTSVYWYQQALGLGLQFLLWYDEGEERNRGNFPPRFSGRQFPNYSSELNVNALELEDSALYLCASSRRGYTGNTIYFGEGSWLTVV.

The chain links TRBV11-3 to TRBJ2-3, with D perhaps TRBD2 (5 bases). This CDR3 region has 15 residues. V gave up 4 bases and J gave up 2 bases, with 13 bases separating them. In germline, CDR1 is SGHNT, CDR2 YENEEA. CDR3 protein: CASSSRAAHTDTQYF. CDR3 nucleotides: TGTGCCAGCAGCTCCCGAGCGGCCCACACAGATACGCAGTATTTT.

The rearrangement joins TRBV7-2 to TRBJ2-2; tentative D call: TRBD1 (6 bases). The CDR3 is made up of 14 amino acids. Trimming pared 1 base from V and 6 bases from J, leaving 9 bases between. Germline assignment: CDR1 SGHTA and CDR2 FQGNSA. The CDR3 loop is CASSLGQGPGELFF. The CDR3 region has the DNA TGTGCCAGCAGCTTAGGCCAGGGGCCCGGGGAGCTGTTTTTT. The full variable domain, in which reference TRBV7-2 and TRBJ2-2 provide the parts outside the CDR3, is GAGVSQSPSNKVTEKGKDVELRCDPISGHTALYWYRQSLGQGLEFLIYFQGNSAPDKSGLPSDRFSAERTGGSVSTLTIQRTQQEDSAVYLCASSLGQGPGELFFGEGSRLTVL.

The V and J genes are TRBV25-1 and TRBJ2-5; TRBD1 matches 9 bases. J lost 5 bases, V lost 2 bases, and 6 bases had no gene match. CDR3 length equals 15 residues. Germline V gene data show CDR1 as MGHDK and CDR2 as SYGVNS. For the CDR3, the DNA is TGTGCCAGCAGTGAAGCGCGGACAGGGGTGGAGACCCAGTACTTC. It yields the protein CASSEARTGVETQYF.

V is TRBV7-8 and J is TRBJ1-1, with TRBD1 matching over 7 bases. CDR3 length: 13 residues. The germline gives CDR1 SGHVS, CDR2 FQNEAQ. V trimming: 3 bases; J trimming: 5 bases; junction bases outside the gene matches: 3. The CDR3 nucleotides read TGTGCCAGCAGCTTCCCGGGACAGACTGAAGCTTTCTTT. This codes for CASSFPGQTEAFF.

This clone has more than one count but fewer than ten. V gene TRBV6-1 combines with J gene TRBJ1-2; D is possibly TRBD1 (5 bases). V was cut by 2 bases and J by 6 bases, with 13 bases left in between. The CDR3 loop spans 14 amino acids. Germline values: CDR1 MNHNS, CDR2 SASEGT. The CDR3 nucleotides are TGTGCCAGCAGTGAATTCGGGGCGGGGGATGGCTACACCTTC. This sequence encodes CASSEFGAGDGYTF.

The rearrangement links TRBV14 to TRBJ2-2; TRBD2 is a possible D gene (6 bases). CDR1 and CDR2 from the germline V gene are SGHDN and FVKESK. This CDR3 comprises 13 residues. The V and J ends lost 4 bases and 7 bases respectively, with 10 bases between them. The chain's CDR3 is CASSPRGNGELFF. DNA of the CDR3: TGTGCCAGCAGCCCTCGGGGGAACGGGGAGCTGTTTTTT. Full variable domain (remainder filled in from reference TRBV14 and TRBJ2-2): EAGVTQFPSHSVIEKGQTVTLRCDPISGHDNLYWYRRVMGKEIKFLLHFVKESKQDESGMPNNRFLAERTGGTYSTLKVQPAELEDSGVYFCASSPRGNGELFFGEGSRLTVL.

The chain recombines TRBV5-1 with TRBJ2-1; the D gene is possibly TRBD1 (5 bases). Germline CDR1 and CDR2: SGHRS and YFSETQ. Trimming left V 9 bases short and J 5 bases short, with 21 bases between. CDR3 length: 15 residues. The CDR3 protein is CATALVTGMNNEQFF. CDR3 nucleotides: TGCGCCACCGCACTGGTCACAGGCATGAACAATGAGCAGTTCTTC. The entire variable domain, with the rest obtained from reference TRBV5-1 and TRBJ2-1, is as follows: KAGVTQTPRYLIKTRGQQVTLSCSPISGHRSVSWYQQTPGQGLQFLFEYFSETQRNKGNFPGRFSGRQFSNSRSEMNVSTLELGDSALYLCATALVTGMNNEQFFGPGTRLTVL.

The genes are TRBV6-5 and TRBJ2-3, with D maybe TRBD1 (6 bases). The germline CDR1 and CDR2 sequences are MNHEY and SVGAGI. The V end was cut by 6 bases, the J end by 7 bases, with 17 bases between. This CDR3 region has 14 residues. The CDR3 nucleotides read TGTGCCAGCAGATCCGGGACAAACCCTAATACGCAGTATTTT. It yields the protein CASRSGTNPNTQYF.

The chain's CDR3 is CAWREDSYYGYTF. The CDR3 DNA is TGTGCCTGGAGGGAGGACAGCTACTATGGCTACACCTTC. The chain couples TRBV30 to TRBJ1-2; tentatively, D is TRBD1 (6 bases). V lost 3 bases and J lost 3, with 11 bases in between. The CDR3 is 13 amino acids. Germline CDR1 GTSNPN, CDR2 SVGIG (reference sequence).

The count of this clone is one. The gene calls are TRBV2 and TRBJ1-1, with TRBD1 matching over 7 bases. The V gene end was trimmed by 4 bases and the J gene end by 10 bases; junction bases not matched to a gene: 9. CDR3 length: 13 residues. Germline loops: CDR1 SNHLY, CDR2 FYNNEI. The CDR3 bases are TGTGCCAGCAGTGGGCTTACAGGGGCAGTAGCTTTCTTT. Its protein is CASSGLTGAVAFF.

The chain employs TRBV14 and TRBJ2-1; D is possibly TRBD2 (5 bases). CDR1 and CDR2 (germline): SGHDN, FVKESK. Trimming shortened V by 4 bases and J by 5 bases, and 21 bases separated the two germline ends. The CDR3 consists of 17 residues. The chain's CDR3 is CASSLKMGSLIHNEQFF. Written as DNA, the CDR3 is TGTGCCAGCAGCCTGAAGATGGGGAGCCTTATCCACAATGAGCAGTTCTTC.

The chain uses TRBV6-5 and TRBJ1-5; unclear D gene. Trimming pared 7 bases from V and 5 bases from J, leaving 9 bases between. This CDR3 has 12 amino acids. Looked up from germline, CDR1 is MNHEY and CDR2 is SVGAGI. The CDR3 here is CASTLGHQPQHF. DNA for the CDR3: TGTGCCAGCACCTTGGGCCATCAGCCCCAGCATTTT.